The present entry profiles one TCR beta chain with its context. This clone has a count of ten or more. It lacks a known antigen. The read falls 3 residues short of the CDR3 end, and the missing part is taken from the germline J gene. CVID was diagnosed by standard criteria: serum IgG, IgA and/or IgM reduced below normal range, plus specific antibody deficiency. There were 40 to 45 subjects in the CVID group (around 29 male and 15 or so female), ranging in age from roughly 9 to 65 years, with a mean age of roughly 40. Most of the CVID patients and most of the healthy controls were of Caucasian heritage. At the time of study participation, every CVID subject had been on replacement immunoglobulin therapy for one year or longer. No CVID subject was ill or taking immunomodulatory or immunosuppressive medication when blood was collected. Heparinized peripheral whole blood samples of about 5 to 8 ml were collected from each donor. Genomic DNA from adults with common variable immune deficiency (CVID) and from healthy adult controls was the source for sequencing TCRbeta CDR3 repertoires. Diluted blood was density-centrifuged over Hypaque 1077 or Ficoll-Paque to isolate peripheral blood mononuclear cells. Genomic DNA was obtained from unsorted mononuclear cells through either Qiagen column purification or a centrifugation-based method.

Measured from the cysteine to the phenylalanine, the CDR3 is 13 residues long. Of the CDR3's DNA, 30 bases were read; they are in frame from base 1. V and J lose 6 bases and 2 bases, and a span of 10 bases separates them. Reading the germline V gene (reference sequence) gives CDR1 LNHDA and CDR2 SQIVND. The data are from a study of T cell clonality in common variable immunodeficiency (dated by TCRdb to the mid-2010s). What the work shows at the level of the full study, not this receptor alone: Patient heterogeneity within the CVID cohort put limits on correlating repertoire features with clinical complications. TCRbeta clonality was higher in CVID subjects than in healthy controls (t-test p = 0.018), and the increase was most characteristic of about a third of subjects. Fewer deletions and N-nucleotide insertions were reportedly observed in CVID TCRbeta sequences, and highly modified clones with 13 or more V deletions were reportedly absent from CVID TCRbeta sequences. CVID subjects shared fewer TCRbeta clones with each other than healthy controls did (p < 0.0001). Despite equal DNA input, controls averaged around 80,000 unique sequences per sample versus about 31,547 in CVID samples. It was noted by the authors that sequencing of the repertoires of T cell subpopulations would be needed to clarify the cause of the increased clonality in CVID.

For sequencing input, CVID and control samples contributed equivalent amounts of genomic DNA. For every sample, a 60 bp segment covering the rearranged TCRbeta CDR3 region was amplified and then sequenced. The immunoSEQ assay, a bias-corrected multiplex PCR combined with high-throughput sequencing, was used to amplify TCRbeta. The original pipeline was this. Each unique nucleotide sequence was treated as a clone and annotated with V, D and J genes, copy number and frequency. Sequences were labeled productive if in frame, and non-productive if out of frame or containing stop codons. As previously described, clonality was calculated on the basis of Shannon's entropy. The predicted amino acid sequences of productive clones were used to derive mean CDR3 Kyte-Doolittle hydropathy. Scaled V gene usage was hierarchically clustered using Manhattan distance and complete linkage with the R hclust function. Sharing of clones by CDR3 amino acid sequence was evaluated by resampling 12 repertoires per group over 100 rounds. The repertoires were searched for 70 published EBV-specific TCRbeta sequences and almost 250 published CMV-specific TCRbeta sequences. Two CVID samples that yielded fewer than 10,000 sequences were excluded from the analysis, so roughly 42 CVID repertoires were retained. TCRdb limited this immuneACCESS table to in-frame rearrangements with V and J called. A share of clones is missing; checked studies link under half to unresolved V genes, and the rest is unexplained. The V and J calls and the clone size are those of that table, but D and trimming were determined from the DNA. The data for this sample show 25,000 to 35,000 clones, each detected more than once. The top ten clones comprise 3.2% of the sample.

This TCR was sampled from a human donor with common variable immunodeficiency. The rearranged segments are TRBV19 and TRBJ1-2, with a tentative D gene TRBD1 over 6 matching bases. Sequencing was carried out using peripheral blood mononuclear cells. CDR3 sequence: CASRDRVNYGYTF. CDR3 bases read: TGTGCCAGTAGGGACAGAGTCAACTATGGC.